This T cell receptor beta chain stems from a study of identical twins. Trimming took off 1 base at V and 8 bases at J, with 11 bases between the two ends. CDR3 length equals 14 residues. Germline lookup yields CDR1 SGHDN and CDR2 FVKESK. Unique molecular identifiers were in the cDNA, with template-switch universal primer binding. TCRdb ran MiXCR on the 5' RACE reads and lists one entry per CDR3 protein. The sample consists of hundreds of thousands of distinct CDR3 sequences, 10% to 15% of them appearing once. In addition, the sample was reused for a study of yellow fever vaccine responses in identical twins.

The sample comprised PBMCs. This chain connects TRBV14 to TRBJ2-2; no clear D. This sequence was found in a woman aged 18-30 years in good health. For the CDR3, the DNA is TGTGCCAGCAGCCAAGCCTCTATTGTGGGGGAGCTGTTTTTT. Translated: CASSQASIVGELFF.